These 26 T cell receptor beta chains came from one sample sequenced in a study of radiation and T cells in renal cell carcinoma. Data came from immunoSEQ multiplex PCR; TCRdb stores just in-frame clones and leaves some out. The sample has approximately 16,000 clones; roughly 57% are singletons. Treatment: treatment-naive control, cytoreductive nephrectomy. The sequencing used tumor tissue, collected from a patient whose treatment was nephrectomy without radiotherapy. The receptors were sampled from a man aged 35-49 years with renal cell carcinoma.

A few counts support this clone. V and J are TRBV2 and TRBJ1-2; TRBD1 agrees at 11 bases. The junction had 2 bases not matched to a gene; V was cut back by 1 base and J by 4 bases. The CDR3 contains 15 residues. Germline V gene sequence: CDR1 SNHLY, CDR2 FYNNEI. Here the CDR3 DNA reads TGTGCCAGCAGTGAAGGGACAGGGGGCCTCTATGGCTACACCTTC. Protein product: CASSEGTGGLYGYTF.

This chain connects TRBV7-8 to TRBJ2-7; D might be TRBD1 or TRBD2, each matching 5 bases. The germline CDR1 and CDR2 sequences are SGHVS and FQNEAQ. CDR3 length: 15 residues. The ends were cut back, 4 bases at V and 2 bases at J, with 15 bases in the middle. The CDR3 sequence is CASSSRPGTPYEQYF. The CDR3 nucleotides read TGTGCCAGCAGCTCGCGGCCAGGGACCCCCTACGAGCAGTACTTC. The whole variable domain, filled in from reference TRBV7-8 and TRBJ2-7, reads GAGVSQSPRYKVAKRGQDVALRCDPISGHVSLFWYQQALGQGPEFLTYFQNEAQLDKSGLPSDRFFAERPEGSVSTLKIQRTQQEDSAVYLCASSSRPGTPYEQYFGPGTRLTVT.

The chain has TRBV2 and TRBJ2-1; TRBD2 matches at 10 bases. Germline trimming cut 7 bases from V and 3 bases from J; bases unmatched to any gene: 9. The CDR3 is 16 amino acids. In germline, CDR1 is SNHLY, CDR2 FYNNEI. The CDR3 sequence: CASTPWPSGGYNEQFF. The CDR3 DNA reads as TGTGCCAGCACCCCCTGGCCTAGCGGGGGCTACAATGAGCAGTTCTTC.

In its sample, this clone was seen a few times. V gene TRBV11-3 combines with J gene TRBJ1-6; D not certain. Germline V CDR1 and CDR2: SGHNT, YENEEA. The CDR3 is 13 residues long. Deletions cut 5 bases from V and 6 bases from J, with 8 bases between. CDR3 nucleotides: TGTGCCAGCAGCACCGGGCCTAATTCACCCCTCCACTTT. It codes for CASSTGPNSPLHF.

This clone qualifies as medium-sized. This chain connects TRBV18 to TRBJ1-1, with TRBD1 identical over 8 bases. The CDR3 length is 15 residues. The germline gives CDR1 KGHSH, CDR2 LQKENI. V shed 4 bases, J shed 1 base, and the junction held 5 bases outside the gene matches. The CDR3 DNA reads TGTGCCAGCTCACTCACGACAGGGGAGAACACTGAAGCTTTCTTT. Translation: CASSLTTGENTEAFF. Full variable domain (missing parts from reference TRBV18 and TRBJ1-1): NAGVMQNPRHLVRRRGQEARLRCSPMKGHSHVYWYRQLPEEGLKFMVYLQKENIIDESGMPKERFSAEFPKEGPSILRIQQVVRGDSAAYFCASSLTTGENTEAFFGQGTRLTVV.

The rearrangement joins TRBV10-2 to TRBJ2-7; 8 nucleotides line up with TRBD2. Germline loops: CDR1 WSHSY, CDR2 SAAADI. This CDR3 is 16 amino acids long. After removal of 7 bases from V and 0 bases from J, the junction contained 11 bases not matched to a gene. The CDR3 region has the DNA TGCGCCAGCATCAATTCTGGCGGGGGGAGCTCCTACGAGCAGTACTTC. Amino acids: CASINSGGGSSYEQYF.

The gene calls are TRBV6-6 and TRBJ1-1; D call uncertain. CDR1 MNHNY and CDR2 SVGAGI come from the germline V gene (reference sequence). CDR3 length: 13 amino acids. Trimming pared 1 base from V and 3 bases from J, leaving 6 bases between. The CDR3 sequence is CASSYFGDTEAFF. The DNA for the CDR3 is TGTGCCAGCAGTTACTTCGGGGACACTGAAGCTTTCTTT.

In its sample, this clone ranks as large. Here the CDR3 reads CAWSAEQNYGYTF. In DNA form, the CDR3 reads TGTGCCTGGAGTGCCGAGCAGAACTATGGCTACACCTTC. The chain has TRBV30 and TRBJ1-2; D gene unclear. Between the trimmed V and J ends, which lost 1 base and 2 bases, there was a span of 8 bases. Germline V gene lookup returns CDR1 GTSNPN and CDR2 SVGIG (reference sequence). CDR3 size: 13 residues.

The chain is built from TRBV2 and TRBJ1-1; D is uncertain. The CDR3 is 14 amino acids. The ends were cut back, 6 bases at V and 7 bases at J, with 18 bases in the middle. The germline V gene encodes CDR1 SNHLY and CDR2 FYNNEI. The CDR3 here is CASSLSLGGFEAFF. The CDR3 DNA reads TGTGCCAGCAGCTTATCTCTTGGCGGGTTTGAAGCTTTCTTT.

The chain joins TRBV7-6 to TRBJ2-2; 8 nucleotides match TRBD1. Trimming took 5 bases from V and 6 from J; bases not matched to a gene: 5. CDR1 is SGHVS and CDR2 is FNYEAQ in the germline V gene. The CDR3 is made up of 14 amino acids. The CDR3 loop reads CASSAQQGAGELFF. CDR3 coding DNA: TGTGCCAGCAGCGCCCAACAGGGGGCCGGGGAGCTGTTTTTT.

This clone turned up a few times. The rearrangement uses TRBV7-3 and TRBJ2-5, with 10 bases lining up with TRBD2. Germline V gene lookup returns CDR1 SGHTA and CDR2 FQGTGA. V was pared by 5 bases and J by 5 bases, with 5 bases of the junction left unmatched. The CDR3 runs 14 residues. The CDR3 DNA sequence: TGTGCCAGCAGCCGAGCGGGGGGGCCTGAGACCCAGTACTTC. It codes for CASSRAGGPETQYF.

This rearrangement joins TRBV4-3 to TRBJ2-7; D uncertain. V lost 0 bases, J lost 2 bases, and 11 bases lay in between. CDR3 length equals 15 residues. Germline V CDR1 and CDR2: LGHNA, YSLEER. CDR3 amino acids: CASSQDRHSAYEQYF. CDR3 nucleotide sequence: TGCGCCAGCAGCCAAGATCGGCACAGCGCCTACGAGCAGTACTTC.

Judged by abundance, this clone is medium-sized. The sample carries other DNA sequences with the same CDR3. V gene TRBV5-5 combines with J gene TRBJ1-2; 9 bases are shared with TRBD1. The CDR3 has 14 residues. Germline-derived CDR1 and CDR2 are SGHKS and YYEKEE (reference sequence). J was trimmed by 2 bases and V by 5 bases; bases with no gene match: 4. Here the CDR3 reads CASSLGQGNYGYTF. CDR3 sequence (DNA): TGTGCCAGCAGTCTCGGACAGGGGAACTATGGCTACACCTTC. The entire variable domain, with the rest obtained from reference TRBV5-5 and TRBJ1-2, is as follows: DAGVTQSPTHLIKTRGQQVTLRCSPISGHKSVSWYQQVLGQGPQFIFQYYEKEERGRGNFPDRFSARQFPNYSSELNVNALLLGDSALYLCASSLGQGNYGYTFGSGTRLTVV.

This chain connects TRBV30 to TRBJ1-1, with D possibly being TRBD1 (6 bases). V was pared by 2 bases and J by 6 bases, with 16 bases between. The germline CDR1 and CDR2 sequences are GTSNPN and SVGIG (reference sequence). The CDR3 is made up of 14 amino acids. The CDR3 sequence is CAWSRNRDDPEAFF. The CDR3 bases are TGTGCCTGGAGTCGGAACAGGGATGACCCTGAAGCTTTCTTT.

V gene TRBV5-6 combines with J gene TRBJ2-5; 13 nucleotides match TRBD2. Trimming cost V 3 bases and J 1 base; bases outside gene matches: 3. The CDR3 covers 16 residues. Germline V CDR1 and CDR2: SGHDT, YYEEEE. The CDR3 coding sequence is TGTGCCAGCAGCTCCGGACTAGCGGGGGCCCAAGAGACCCAGTACTTC. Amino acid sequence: CASSSGLAGAQETQYF.

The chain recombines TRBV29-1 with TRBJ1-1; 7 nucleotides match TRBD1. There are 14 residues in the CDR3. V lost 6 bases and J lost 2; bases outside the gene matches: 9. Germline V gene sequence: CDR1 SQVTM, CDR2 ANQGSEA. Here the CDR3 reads CSVLSGGINTEAFF. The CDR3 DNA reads TGCAGCGTGCTTTCAGGGGGTATTAACACTGAAGCTTTCTTT.

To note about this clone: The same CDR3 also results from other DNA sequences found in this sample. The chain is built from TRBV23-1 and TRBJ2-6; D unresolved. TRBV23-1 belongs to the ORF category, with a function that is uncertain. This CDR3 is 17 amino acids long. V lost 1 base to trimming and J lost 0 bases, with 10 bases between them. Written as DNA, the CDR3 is TGCGCCAGCAGTCAATGGACGGGCCTCTCTGGGGCCAACGTCCTGACTTTC. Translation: CASSQWTGLSGANVLTF.

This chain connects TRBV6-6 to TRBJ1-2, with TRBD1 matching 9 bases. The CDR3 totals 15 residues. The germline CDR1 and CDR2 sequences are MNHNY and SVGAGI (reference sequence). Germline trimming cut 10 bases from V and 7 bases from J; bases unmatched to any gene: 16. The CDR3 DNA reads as TGTGCCACCTCCAAACCGGGACAGGGATTAGGTGGCTACACCTTC. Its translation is CATSKPGQGLGGYTF.

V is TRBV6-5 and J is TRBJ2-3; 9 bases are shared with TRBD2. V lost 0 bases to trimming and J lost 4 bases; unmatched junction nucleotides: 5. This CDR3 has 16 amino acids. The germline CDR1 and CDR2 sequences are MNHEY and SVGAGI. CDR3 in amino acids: CASSYSRGGSADTQYF. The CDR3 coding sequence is TGTGCCAGCAGTTACTCGCGGGGGGGCTCCGCAGATACGCAGTATTTT.

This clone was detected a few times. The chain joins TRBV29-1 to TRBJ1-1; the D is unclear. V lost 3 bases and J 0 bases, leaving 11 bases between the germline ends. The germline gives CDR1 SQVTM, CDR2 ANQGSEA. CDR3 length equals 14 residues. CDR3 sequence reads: CSVDMGILNTEAFF. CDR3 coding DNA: TGCAGCGTTGATATGGGTATATTGAACACTGAAGCTTTCTTT.

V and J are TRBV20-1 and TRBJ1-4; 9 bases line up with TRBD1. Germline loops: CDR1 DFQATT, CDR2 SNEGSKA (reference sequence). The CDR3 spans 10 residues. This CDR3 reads CGTGQEKLFF. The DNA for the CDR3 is TGCGGGACAGGGCAAGAAAAACTGTTTTTT.

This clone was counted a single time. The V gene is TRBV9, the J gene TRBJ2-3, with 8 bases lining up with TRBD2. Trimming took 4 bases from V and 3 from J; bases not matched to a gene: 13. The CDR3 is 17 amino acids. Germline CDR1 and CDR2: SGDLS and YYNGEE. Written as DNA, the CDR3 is TGTGCCAGCAGCCCTTCCGGGAGCGGGGGCGGAACAGATACGCAGTATTTT. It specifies CASSPSGSGGGTDTQYF. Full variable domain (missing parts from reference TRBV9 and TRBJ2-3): DSGVTQTPKHLITATGQRVTLRCSPRSGDLSVYWYQQSLDQGLQFLIQYYNGEERAKGNILERFSAQQFPDLHSELNLSSLELGDSALYFCASSPSGSGGGTDTQYFGPGTRLTVL.

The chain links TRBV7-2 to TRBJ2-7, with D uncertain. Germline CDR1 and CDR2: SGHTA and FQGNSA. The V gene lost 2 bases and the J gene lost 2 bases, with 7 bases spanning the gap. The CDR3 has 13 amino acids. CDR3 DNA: TGTGCCAGCAGCTTAAACAGAGCCTACGAGCAGTACTTC. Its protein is CASSLNRAYEQYF.

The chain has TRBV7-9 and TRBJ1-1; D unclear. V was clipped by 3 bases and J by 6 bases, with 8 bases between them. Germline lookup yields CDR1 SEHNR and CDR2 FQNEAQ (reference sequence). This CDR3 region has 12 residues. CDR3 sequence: CASSLGSAEAFF. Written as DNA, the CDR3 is TGTGCCAGCAGCTTGGGCAGCGCTGAAGCTTTCTTT.

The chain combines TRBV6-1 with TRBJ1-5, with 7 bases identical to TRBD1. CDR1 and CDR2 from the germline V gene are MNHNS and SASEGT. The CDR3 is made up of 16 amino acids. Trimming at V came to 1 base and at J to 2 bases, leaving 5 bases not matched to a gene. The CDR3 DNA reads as TGTGCCAGCAGTGAAGTGCAGGGGGTGGGCAATCAGCCCCAGCATTTT. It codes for CASSEVQGVGNQPQHF.

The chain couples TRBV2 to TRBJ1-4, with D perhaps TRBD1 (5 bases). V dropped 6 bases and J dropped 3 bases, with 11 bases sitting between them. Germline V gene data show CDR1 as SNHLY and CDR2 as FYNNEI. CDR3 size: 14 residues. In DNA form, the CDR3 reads TGTGCCAGCAGCGCAGGGCAAGCTAATGAAAAACTGTTTTTT. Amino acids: CASSAGQANEKLFF.